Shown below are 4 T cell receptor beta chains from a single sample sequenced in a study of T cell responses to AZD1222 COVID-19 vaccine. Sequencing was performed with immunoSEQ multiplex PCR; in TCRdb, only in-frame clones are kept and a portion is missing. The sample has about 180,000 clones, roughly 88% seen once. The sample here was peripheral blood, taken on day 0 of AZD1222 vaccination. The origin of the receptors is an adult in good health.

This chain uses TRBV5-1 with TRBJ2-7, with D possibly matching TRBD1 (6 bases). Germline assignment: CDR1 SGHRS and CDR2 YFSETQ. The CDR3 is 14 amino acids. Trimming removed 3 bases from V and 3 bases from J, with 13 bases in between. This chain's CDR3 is CASSSKWGLYEQYF. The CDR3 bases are TGCGCCAGCAGCTCTAAGTGGGGGCTCTACGAGCAGTACTTC.

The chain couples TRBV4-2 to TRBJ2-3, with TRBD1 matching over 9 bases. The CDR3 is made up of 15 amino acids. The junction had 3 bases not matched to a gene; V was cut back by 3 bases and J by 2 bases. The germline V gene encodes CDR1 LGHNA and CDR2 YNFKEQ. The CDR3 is CASSQTGGATDTQYF. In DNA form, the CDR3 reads TGTGCCAGCAGCCAGACAGGGGGAGCCACAGATACGCAGTATTTT.

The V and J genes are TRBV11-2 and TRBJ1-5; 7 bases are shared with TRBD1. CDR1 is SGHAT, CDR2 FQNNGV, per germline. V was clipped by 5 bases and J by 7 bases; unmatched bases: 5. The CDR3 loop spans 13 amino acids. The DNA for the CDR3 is TGTGCCAGCAGCCGGGACAGAGGACAGCCCCAGCATTTT. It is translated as CASSRDRGQPQHF.

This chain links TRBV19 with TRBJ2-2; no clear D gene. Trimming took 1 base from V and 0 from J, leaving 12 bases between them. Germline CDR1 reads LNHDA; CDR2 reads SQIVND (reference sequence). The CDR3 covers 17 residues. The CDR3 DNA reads TGTGCCAGTAGTATAGTTGGGTCTTATGCGAACACCGGGGAGCTGTTTTTT. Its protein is CASSIVGSYANTGELFF.